These 22 T cell receptor beta chains originate from one sample sequenced in a study of blood T cell repertoires in COVID-19 (dated by TCRdb to the early 2020s). Library generation was performed with the immunoSEQ multiplex PCR assay. Held by TCRdb, this immuneACCESS table contains in-frame sequences only and omits some clones. Under half of the omission traces to an unresolved V gene where checked; the cause of the rest is unknown. Counted in this sample were around 390,000 clones; 85% to 90% of them appeared once. Of the sample, around 9.3% is held by the ten largest clones. The source material was PBMCs or T cells enriched from blood (not recorded which). The receptors originated from a woman aged 45-59 years who had recovered from COVID-19.

The J gene is TRBJ1-2, the V gene TRBV5-1; D remains ambiguous. The V gene's germline CDR1 is SGHRS and CDR2 YFSETQ. The CDR3 spans 14 residues. Trimming cost V 0 bases and J 0 bases, with 6 bases left between them. The CDR3 region is CASSLESANYGYTF. CDR3 DNA: TGCGCCAGCAGCTTGGAGAGCGCTAACTATGGCTACACCTTC.

CDR3 protein: CASSPDRTPGETQYF. The CDR3 DNA reads TGTGCCAGCTCACCAGACAGGACCCCCGGGGAGACCCAGTACTTC. The chain links TRBV18 to TRBJ2-5; D is possibly TRBD1 (6 bases). V lost 2 bases and J 5 bases, leaving 15 bases between the germline ends. CDR1 KGHSH and CDR2 LQKENI come from the germline V gene. This CDR3 is 15 amino acids long.

J is TRBJ1-6 and V is TRBV7-2, with TRBD1 identical over 8 bases. CDR1 and CDR2 (germline): SGHTA, FQGNSA. There are 16 residues in the CDR3. J lost 7 bases, V lost 5 bases, and 10 bases had no gene match. CDR3 region: CASSPYQGAGNSPLHF. CDR3 DNA sequence: TGTGCCAGCAGCCCGTACCAGGGGGCTGGGAATTCACCCCTCCACTTT.

The table lists this clone with a few counts. The rearrangement links TRBV4-1 to TRBJ2-7, with 9 bases identical to TRBD2. The CDR3 has 18 residues. V lost 1 base, J lost 6 bases, and 16 bases stayed unmatched. The germline V gene has CDR1 MGHRA and CDR2 YSYEKL. CDR3 loop: CASSQGVVVGRGGLEQYF. CDR3 coding DNA: TGCGCCAGCAGCCAAGGCGTAGTTGTCGGGCGGGGGGGCCTCGAGCAGTACTTC.

The rearrangement uses TRBV10-3 and TRBJ1-5; 8 positions match TRBD1. V trimming: 10 bases; J trimming: 4 bases; junction bases outside the gene matches: 12. The CDR3 contains 15 residues. In germline, CDR1 is ENHRY, CDR2 SYGVKD. CDR3 nucleotide sequence: TGTGCCACCGGGACAGGCCTTGAGGGGAATCAGCCCCAGCATTTT. Amino acid sequence: CATGTGLEGNQPQHF.

This clone was found once. The chain carries TRBV3-1 (or the pseudogene TRBV3-2) and TRBJ1-1, with D perhaps TRBD1 (5 bases). The germline gives CDR1 LGHDT, CDR2 YNNKEL (reference sequence). The length of the CDR3 is 11 residues. The ends were cut back, 7 bases at V and 7 bases at J, with 10 bases in the middle. For the CDR3, the DNA is TGTGCCAGCAACCGGGGGGGTGAAGCTTTCTTT. Protein product: CASNRGGEAFF.

This clone occurred once. The chain has TRBV4-1 and TRBJ2-1; TRBD2 matches 7 bases. The CDR3 spans 17 residues. Germline V gene lookup returns CDR1 MGHRA and CDR2 YSYEKL. V trimming: 0 bases; J trimming: 2 bases; junction bases outside the gene matches: 7. The CDR3 reads CASSQEPGGTPYNEQFF. The CDR3 DNA follows: TGCGCCAGCAGCCAAGAGCCGGGGGGAACGCCCTACAATGAGCAGTTCTTC.

The chain recombines TRBV27 with TRBJ1-4; D not certain. There are 17 residues in the CDR3. Germline V gives CDR1 MNHEY, CDR2 SMNVEV (reference sequence). Trimming took 8 bases from V and 2 from J, leaving 21 bases between them. For the CDR3, the DNA is TGTGCCAGCCCTCGGAGCTGGGAACGGGGTACTAATGAAAAACTGTTTTTT. This gives the protein CASPRSWERGTNEKLFF.

The rearrangement uses TRBV7-6 and TRBJ2-3, with TRBD2 matching over 9 bases. The germline V gene has CDR1 SGHVS and CDR2 FNYEAQ. This CDR3 has 16 amino acids. V was clipped by 3 bases and J by 2 bases; unmatched bases: 6. CDR3 sequence (DNA): TGTGCCAGCAGCTTGTTGGCGGGGGGGACCACAGATACGCAGTATTTT. Translation gives CASSLLAGGTTDTQYF.

The CDR3 region has the DNA TGTGCCAGCAGTTTGGGACAGGGAAGAAATGAGCAGTTCTTC. Translated: CASSLGQGRNEQFF. V and J are TRBV6-5 and TRBJ2-1, with 9 bases identical to TRBD1. The CDR3 has 14 residues. Germline CDR1 and CDR2: MNHEY and SVGAGI. The V segment lost 4 bases and the J segment 7 bases; nucleotides outside the gene matches: 5.

The gene calls are TRBV28 and TRBJ1-1, with a possible D match to TRBD1 (5 bases). Looked up from germline, CDR1 is MDHEN and CDR2 is SYDVKM. Trimming took 7 bases from V and 1 from J, leaving 13 bases between them. The CDR3 covers 14 residues. The CDR3 nucleotides read TGTGCCAGCATGACAGATGCCCCGAACACTGAAGCTTTCTTT. This sequence encodes CASMTDAPNTEAFF.

The rearrangement joins TRBV4-2 to TRBJ1-4; D might be TRBD1 (5 bases). Deletions cut 4 bases from V and 7 bases from J, with 19 bases between. CDR3 length: 16 amino acids. Germline-derived CDR1 and CDR2 are LGHNA and YNFKEQ. CDR3 nucleotides: TGTGCCAGCAGCCTAACAGCGGGGCTTTTAGGTGAAAAACTGTTTTTT. Amino acids: CASSLTAGLLGEKLFF.

The rearrangement links TRBV12-3 or TRBV12-4 to TRBJ1-2, with D possibly matching TRBD1 (5 bases). Deletions cut 6 bases from V and 7 bases from J, with 9 bases between. The CDR3 covers 11 residues. CDR3 sequence reads: CASSSGFGYTF. In DNA, the CDR3 is TGTGCCAGCAGCTCAGGGTTTGGCTACACCTTC.

The chain carries TRBV9 and TRBJ2-3; TRBD2 aligns across 13 bases. Germline values: CDR1 SGDLS, CDR2 YYNGEE. V shed 3 bases, J shed 5 bases, and the junction held 6 bases outside the gene matches. The length of the CDR3 is 16 residues. The DNA of the CDR3 is TGTGCCAGCAGCGGCACTAGCGGGGGGGGCCTAGATACGCAGTATTTT. Translated: CASSGTSGGGLDTQYF.

CDR3 bases: TGTGCCAGCAGCTGGAGGAAGACCGGGGAGCTGTTTTTT. Translated, it gives CASSWRKTGELFF. The chain employs TRBV7-2 and TRBJ2-2; possible D gene TRBD2, 5 bases. The CDR3 has 13 residues. V lost 4 bases, J lost 5 bases, and 8 bases lay in between. In germline, CDR1 is SGHTA, CDR2 FQGNSA. The complete variable domain, with remaining parts taken from reference TRBV7-2 and TRBJ2-2, reads GAGVSQSPSNKVTEKGKDVELRCDPISGHTALYWYRQSLGQGLEFLIYFQGNSAPDKSGLPSDRFSAERTGGSVSTLTIQRTQQEDSAVYLCASSWRKTGELFFGEGSRLTVL.

The CDR3 loop reads CASSFGSNYEQYF. CDR3 DNA: TGTGCCAGCAGCTTTGGCAGTAACTACGAGCAGTACTTC. The chain carries TRBV5-5 and TRBJ2-7; no reliable D call. The V end was cut by 2 bases, the J end by 3 bases, with 9 bases between. Germline V CDR1 and CDR2: SGHKS, YYEKEE (reference sequence). This CDR3 comprises 13 residues.

This sequence joins TRBV25-1 and TRBJ1-4; D ambiguous. V lost 7 bases, J lost 0 bases, and 9 bases lay in between. From germline, CDR1 is MGHDK and CDR2 SYGVNS. CDR3 length: 14 amino acids. DNA of the CDR3: TGTGCCAGCACGTGGTCGGCAACTAATGAAAAACTGTTTTTT. This gives the protein CASTWSATNEKLFF.

This sequence joins TRBV6-2 or TRBV6-3 and TRBJ1-5; 10 positions match TRBD1. V lost 5 bases, J lost 5 bases, and 9 bases stayed unmatched. In germline, CDR1 is MNHEY, CDR2 SVGEGT. CDR3 length: 16 residues. The CDR3 region is CASSRYGTGVDQPQHF. In nucleotides, the CDR3 is TGTGCCAGCAGTCGTTACGGGACAGGGGTAGATCAGCCCCAGCATTTT.

The chain joins TRBV4-1 to TRBJ1-2; the D is unclear. Per the germline V gene, CDR1 is MGHRA and CDR2 is YSYEKL. This CDR3 is built from 12 residues. V was trimmed by 2 bases and J by 8 bases, leaving 9 bases between them. Here the CDR3 reads CASSQPRGGYTF. CDR3 DNA: TGCGCCAGCAGCCAACCCCGAGGGGGCTACACCTTC.

CDR3 loop: CASSQGTQANYGYTF. CDR3 sequence (DNA): TGTGCCAGCAGCCAAGGCACTCAGGCGAACTATGGCTACACCTTC. The V call is TRBV3-1 (or the pseudogene TRBV3-2), the J call TRBJ1-2; no firm D call. There are 15 residues in the CDR3. Per the germline V gene, CDR1 is LGHDT and CDR2 is YNNKEL (reference sequence). Trimming removed 1 base at V and 2 bases at J, with 11 bases between.

Only a few counts were recorded for this clone. This rearrangement joins TRBV4-2 to TRBJ1-2; D unclear. The CDR3 is 16 residues long. With 0 bases removed from V and 5 bases from J, the gap between germline ends came to 16 bases. Germline V gene data show CDR1 as LGHNA and CDR2 as YNFKEQ. CDR3 protein: CASSQDLRAAGYGYTF. CDR3 sequence (DNA): TGTGCCAGCAGCCAAGACCTTCGGGCAGCGGGGTATGGCTACACCTTC.

The J gene is TRBJ1-4, the V gene TRBV4-1; 7 bases align to TRBD1. V lost 1 base, J lost 7 bases, and 6 bases stayed unmatched. Germline CDR1 and CDR2: MGHRA and YSYEKL. This CDR3 has 15 amino acids. The CDR3 spells CASSQVGGRSEKLFF. Written as DNA, the CDR3 is TGCGCCAGCAGCCAAGTAGGGGGCAGGAGTGAAAAACTGTTTTTT.